This paragraph covers one T cell receptor (beta chain) sequence. These data are taken from a study of T cell changes during pregnancy in multiple sclerosis. CDR1 and CDR2 (germline): LNHDA, SQIVND (reference sequence). Trimming removed 0 bases at V and 3 bases at J, with 17 bases between. CDR3 length: 17 residues. Clones were sequenced by immunoSEQ multiplex PCR, and TCRdb holds only the in-frame ones, with some missing. The table includes about 71,000 clones, approximately 94% detected once. The sequencing used peripheral blood, collected in the third trimester of pregnancy. This rearrangement joins TRBV19 to TRBJ1-1; D may be TRBD1 (6 bases). This clonotype was sampled from a female donor with multiple sclerosis, enrolled in a pregnancy study. CDR3 coding DNA: TGTGCCAGTAGTATAGATTCCTCGGGACAAACTTACACTGAAGCTTTCTTT. It encodes CASSIDSSGQTYTEAFF.